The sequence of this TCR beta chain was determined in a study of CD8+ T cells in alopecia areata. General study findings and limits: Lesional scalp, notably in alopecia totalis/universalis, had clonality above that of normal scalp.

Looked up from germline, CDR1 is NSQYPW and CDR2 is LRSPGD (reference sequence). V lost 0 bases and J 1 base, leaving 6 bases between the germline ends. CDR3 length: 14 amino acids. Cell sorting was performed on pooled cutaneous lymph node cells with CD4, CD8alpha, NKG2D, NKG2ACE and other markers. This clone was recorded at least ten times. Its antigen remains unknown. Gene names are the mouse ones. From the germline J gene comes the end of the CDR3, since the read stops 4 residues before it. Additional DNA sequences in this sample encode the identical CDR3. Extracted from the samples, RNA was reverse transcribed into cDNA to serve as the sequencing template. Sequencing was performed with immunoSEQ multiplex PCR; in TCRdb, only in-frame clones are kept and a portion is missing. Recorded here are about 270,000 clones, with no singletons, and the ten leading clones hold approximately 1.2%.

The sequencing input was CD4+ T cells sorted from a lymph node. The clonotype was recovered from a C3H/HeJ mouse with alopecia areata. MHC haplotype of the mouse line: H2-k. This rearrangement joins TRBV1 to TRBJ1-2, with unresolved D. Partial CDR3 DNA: TGCACCTGCAGTGCAGATCGCAGAAACTCC. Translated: CTCSADRRNS. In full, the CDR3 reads CTCSADRRNSDYTF. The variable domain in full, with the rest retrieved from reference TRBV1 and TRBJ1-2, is VTLLEQNPRWRLVPRGQAVNLRCILKNSQYPWMSWYQQDLQKQLQWLFTLRSPGDKEVKSLPGADYLATRVTDTELRLQVANMSQGRTLYCTCSADRRNSDYTFGSGTRLLVI.